These 7 T cell receptor beta chains were sequenced from one sample in a study of OX40 agonist ivuxolimab in advanced cancers. Library preparation used the immunoSEQ multiplex PCR assay. The table was pulled from immuneACCESS by TCRdb, which kept in-frame rearrangements only. Such tables lose some clones; where checked, under half of the loss comes from unresolved V genes, and the rest has no known cause. Recorded for this sample are under 70,000 clones; around 81% of them occurred a single time. The ten biggest clones cover 4.4% of the sample. The starting material was CD4+ or CD8+ T cells sorted from blood, obtained in a trial of the OX40 agonist ivuxolimab. The receptors were gathered from an adult with an advanced solid tumor such as melanoma, head and neck, liver or kidney cancer.

This chain links TRBV7-8 with TRBJ2-5; D not resolved. Deletions cut 6 bases from V and 1 base from J, with 12 bases between. Germline CDR1 and CDR2: SGHVS and FQNEAQ. There are 14 residues in the CDR3. Written as DNA, the CDR3 is TGTGCCAGCAGTCCAAACAGAGGCCAAGAGACCCAGTACTTC. Translated, it gives CASSPNRGQETQYF.

V usage is TRBV9 and J usage is TRBJ1-6; 12 bases are shared with TRBD1. The CDR3 consists of 17 residues. The trim removed 3 bases at V and 7 bases at J, leaving 8 bases unmatched. Germline lookup yields CDR1 SGDLS and CDR2 YYNGEE. CDR3 region: CASSARDRGPSNSPLHF. The CDR3 region has the DNA TGTGCCAGCAGCGCCCGGGACAGGGGGCCCTCCAATTCACCCCTCCACTTT.

This clone came up once. This chain links TRBV19 with TRBJ1-2; D call uncertain. Germline CDR1 and CDR2: LNHDA and SQIVND (reference sequence). Trimming shortened V by 1 base and J by 2 bases, and 11 bases separated the two germline ends. This CDR3 has 15 amino acids. CDR3 region: CASSIASRVNYGYTF. Here the CDR3 DNA reads TGTGCCAGTAGTATAGCGTCTCGGGTAAACTATGGCTACACCTTC.

There are a few counts of this clone. The CDR3 DNA sequence: TGTGCCAGCAGCTCCGTGGGAGTCACCGGGGAGCTGTTTTTT. Translation: CASSSVGVTGELFF. The chain links TRBV7-9 to TRBJ2-2; D may be TRBD2 (5 bases). The V gene's germline CDR1 is SEHNR and CDR2 FQNEAQ (reference sequence). The germline V and J ends were trimmed by 4 bases and 4 bases, with 10 bases remaining between them. This CDR3 region has 14 residues.

The CDR3 DNA is TGTGCCAGTAGTATAGCCAAGTTGCACTCCTACGAGCAGTACTTC. It is translated as CASSIAKLHSYEQYF. This chain connects TRBV19 to TRBJ2-7; D is uncertain. Germline assignment: CDR1 LNHDA and CDR2 SQIVND (reference sequence). V shed 1 base and J shed 0 bases, with 10 bases lying between them. This CDR3 spans 15 amino acids.

V gene TRBV29-1 combines with J gene TRBJ2-5; a possible D gene is TRBD2 (6 bases). V was clipped by 5 bases and J by 1 base, with 11 bases between them. CDR3 length: 13 residues. CDR1 is SQVTM, CDR2 ANQGSEA, per germline. CDR3 coding DNA: TGCAGCGTTAGAGCGGGCCTCCAAGAGACCCAGTACTTC. This encodes CSVRAGLQETQYF.

In DNA, the CDR3 is TGCGCCAGCAAGGAACTAGCGGGGGCCGCAGCAGATACGCAGTATTTT. Its protein product is CASKELAGAAADTQYF. The chain is built from TRBV5-1 and TRBJ2-3; 11 positions match TRBD2. Germline assignment: CDR1 SGHRS and CDR2 YFSETQ. The CDR3 consists of 16 residues. V shed 6 bases and J 4 bases; nucleotides not matched to a gene: 10.